Reported below is one TCR beta chain. The antigen remains unidentified. Only in-frame clones appear in the TCRdb table, and some are missing; sequencing was by immunoSEQ multiplex PCR. Of 65,000 to 95,000 clones listed, around 88% are singletons. The data derive from a study of OX40 agonist ivuxolimab in advanced cancers. Background on the study: Ivuxolimab was administered intravenously to patients at 0.01 to 10 mg/kg every 2 weeks.

Study-level findings and limits: Clonal expansion in partial responders at 0.1-3.0 mg/kg ranked among the lowest.

The sample consisted of CD4+ or CD8+ T cells sorted from blood, taken in a trial of the OX40 agonist ivuxolimab. The sequence came from an adult with an advanced solid tumor such as melanoma, head and neck, liver or kidney cancer.

The CDR3 spells CASSSTGAATYEQYF. The CDR3 DNA reads TGTGCCAGCAGCTCGACAGGGGCTGCGACCTACGAGCAGTACTTC. This chain links TRBV5-6 with TRBJ2-7; 8 bases are shared with TRBD1. With V trimmed by 3 bases and J by 2 bases, 7 bases remained unmatched. The CDR3 is 15 amino acids. Germline V gives CDR1 SGHDT, CDR2 YYEEEE.